The rows below give T cell receptor beta chains drawn from one sample of a study of cytomegalovirus exposure and HLA in healthy donors. Profiling relied on immunoSEQ multiplex PCR, and the TCRdb table lists in-frame clones only, not all of them. The data hold about 130,000 clones, with approximately 80% observed a single time. The specimen sequenced was PBMCs. These receptors all come from a male donor in good health and CMV-seropositive. Both conserved end residues are part of each CDR3. D genes are given only for firm matches. Size is stated for part of the rows, as once, few or many counts, or as a class when the clone is expanded.

>.|TRBJ1-6|TRBV6-1|.
TGTGCCAGTACAGGGTTGGTCTCCTATAATTCACCCCTCCACTTT
CASTGLVSYNSPLHF
>.|TRBJ2-1|TRBV28|.
TGTGCCAGCAGTTCTTTGACAGCCCAAAGCTCCTACAATGAGCAGTTCTTC
CASSSLTAQSSYNEQFF
>.|TRBJ1-6|TRBV27|.
TGTGCCAGCAGTCAAAGGGGAAGGGGGTCACCCCTCCACTTT
CASSQRGRGSPLHF
>.|TRBJ2-7|TRBV9|.
TGTGCCAGCAGCTCCGGGGGTGCCAACTCCTACGAGCAGTACTTC
CASSSGGANSYEQYF
>.|TRBJ2-1|TRBV5-4|TRBD2
TGTGCCAGCAGCCGTCGTCTAGCGGGAGGCAGCGGTGAGCAGTTCTTC
CASSRRLAGGSGEQFF
>.|TRBJ2-1|TRBV5-1|TRBD2
TGCGCCAGCAGCTTGGCCCCCCAGACTAGCGGGAGAGCTTACAATGAGCAGTTCTTC
CASSLAPQTSGRAYNEQFF
>.|TRBJ1-6|TRBV19|.
TGTGCCAGTAGTATAGATGTCAGGGTTTTTAATTCACCCCTCCACTTT
CASSIDVRVFNSPLHF
>.|TRBJ1-1|TRBV5-1|TRBD1
TGCGCCAGCAGCGCTGGGACAGCCCTGAACACTGAAGCTTTCTTT
CASSAGTALNTEAFF
>.|TRBJ1-2|TRBV2|TRBD1
TGTGCCAGCAGTGTGGGACAGGGACTGTCTGGCTACACCTTC
CASSVGQGLSGYTF
>.|TRBJ2-3|TRBV5-4|.
TGTGCCAGCAGCTCCCTAAAACAGGGTACAGATACGCAGTATTTT
CASSSLKQGTDTQYF
>.|TRBJ2-7|TRBV5-1|TRBD1
TGCGCCAGCAGCTGGCGGGACAGGGGGCTGGGCGAGCAGTACTTC
CASSWRDRGLGEQYF
>.|TRBJ2-2|TRBV7-2|.
TGTGCCAGCAGCTCCATACACGCCGGGGAGCTGTTTTTT
CASSSIHAGELFF
>.|TRBJ2-7|TRBV4-1|.
TGCGCCAGCAGCCAAGATTCACAGCGGGCCTACGAGCAGTACTTC
CASSQDSQRAYEQYF
>few|TRBJ1-5|TRBV7-2|.
TGTGCCAGCAGTCCTAGTGCGGGGATGGGTCAGCCCCAGCATTTT
CASSPSAGMGQPQHF
>few|TRBJ1-4|TRBV2|TRBD1
TGTGCCAGCAGTTACACGGGACAGCTTAATGAAAAACTGTTTTTT
CASSYTGQLNEKLFF
>.|TRBJ1-2|TRBV19|.
TGTGCCAGTAGTGGCCGGGAGGGGCCCACTAACTATGGCTACACCTTC
CASSGREGPTNYGYTF
>.|TRBJ2-7|TRBV21-1|.
TGTGCCAGCAGCGCACAGGGTCCCCCCTACGAGCAGTACTTC
CASSAQGPPYEQYF
>.|TRBJ2-7|TRBV10-1|TRBD1
TGCGCCAGCAGTGAGTGCACGGACAGGGCCTTCTCCTACGAGCAGTACTTC
CASSECTDRAFSYEQYF
>.|TRBJ1-1|TRBV19|.
TGTGCCAGTAGTATAGGACTAGGGGTGGAAGCTTTCTTT
CASSIGLGVEAFF
>.|TRBJ2-7|TRBV7-9|.
TGTGCCAGCAGCTTGGTCGGAGCGGGTTCCTACGAGCAGTACTTC
CASSLVGAGSYEQYF
>.|TRBJ1-5|TRBV6-1|.
TGTGCCAGCAGCAGATATAGCAATCAGCCCCAGCATTTT
CASSRYSNQPQHF
>once|TRBJ1-1|TRBV7-8|.
TGTGCCAGCAGCCTCGAGGTGGGAGGGGCAACTGAAGCTTTCTTT
CASSLEVGGATEAFF
>.|TRBJ2-6|TRBV7-9|.
TGTGCCACCCCGGTTGAAGCCGTCTCTGGGGCCAACGGCCTGACTTTC
CATPVEAVSGANGLTF
>.|TRBJ2-1|TRBV7-9|TRBD2
TGTGCCAGCAGCTTTACTAGCGGGAGGGCCCATGAGCAGTTCTTC
CASSFTSGRAHEQFF
>.|TRBJ2-7|TRBV7-2|TRBD2
TGTGCCAGCAGCTTTAGCGGGAGGTACGAGCAGTACTTC
CASSFSGRYEQYF
>once|TRBJ1-2|TRBV5-6|TRBD1
TGTGCCAGCAGCTTCCCATACAGGGGAGCCAACTATGGCTACACCTTC
CASSFPYRGANYGYTF
>once|TRBJ1-5|TRBV29-1|.
TGCAGCGTTGCGTGGCGGGGAAGCAATCAGCCCCAGCATTTT
CSVAWRGSNQPQHF
>.|TRBJ1-5|TRBV19|TRBD1
TGTGCCAGTAGTCAAGGAAACAGGGGAGGTCAGCCCCAGCATTTT
CASSQGNRGGQPQHF
>.|TRBJ1-1|TRBV5-1|.
TGCGCCAGCAGCTTGGAGTCCCGGGGCACTGAAGCTTTCTTT
CASSLESRGTEAFF
>.|TRBJ2-7|TRBV4-2|TRBD1
TGTGCCAGCAGCCAGGAAGCAGGGGGTGACGAGCAGTACTTC
CASSQEAGGDEQYF
>few|TRBJ2-1|TRBV5-6|TRBD2
TGTGCCAGCAGCTCTGGGACTAGCGGGAGTGAGCAGTTCTTC
CASSSGTSGSEQFF
>.|TRBJ1-3|TRBV5-5|.
TGTGCCAGCAGCTCGGACAGCTCTGGAAACACCATATATTTT
CASSSDSSGNTIYF
>.|TRBJ2-3|TRBV6-1|.
TGTGCCAGCAGTGACCACTTTACGGGCACAGATACGCAGTATTTT
CASSDHFTGTDTQYF
>.|TRBJ2-1|TRBV9|TRBD2
TGTGCCAGCAGCCTAGAGGTCGGCGGGGGTCCGGGTGAGCAGTTCTTC
CASSLEVGGGPGEQFF
>once|TRBJ2-5|TRBV2|TRBD2
TGTGCCAGCAGTGAAGGCAGGGAGGGGACCCAGTACTTC
CASSEGREGTQYF
>.|TRBJ2-3|TRBV6-1|TRBD1
TGTGCCAGCTCTAGGGGGCCCCAAGATACGCAGTATTTT
CASSRGPQDTQYF
>.|TRBJ2-2|TRBV28|.
TGTGCCAGCAGTTATTACATCCATGAGCTGTTTTTT
CASSYYIHELFF
>once|TRBJ1-1|TRBV5-1|.
TGCGCCAGCAGCCAAACCGAGGACAGGAACACTGAAGCTTTCTTT
CASSQTEDRNTEAFF
>.|TRBJ2-6|TRBV6-1|.
TGTGCCAGCAGTGAAGGGGAAGGGCTACAGAGGTACGCTGGGGCCAACGGCCTGACTTTC
CASSEGEGLQRYAGANGLTF
>.|TRBJ2-7|TRBV7-9|.
TGTTCCAGCAGCAGGGGACTCGCTGATGGGCAGTACTTC
CSSSRGLADGQYF
>.|TRBJ2-3|TRBV29-1|.
TGCAGCGTTGAGTCATTAGATACGCAGTATTTT
CSVESLDTQYF
>.|TRBJ2-7|TRBV5-4|TRBD2
TGTGCCAGCAGCCCGCACGGGGTGGGGGAGGGGCAAGAGCAGTACTTC
CASSPHGVGEGQEQYF
>.|TRBJ1-5|TRBV5-6|.
TGTGCCAGCAGCTTAACTAACGGGCCCCAGCATTTT
CASSLTNGPQHF
>once|TRBJ2-5|TRBV29-1|.
TGCAGCGTTGACATTCAAGAGACCCAGTACTTC
CSVDIQETQYF